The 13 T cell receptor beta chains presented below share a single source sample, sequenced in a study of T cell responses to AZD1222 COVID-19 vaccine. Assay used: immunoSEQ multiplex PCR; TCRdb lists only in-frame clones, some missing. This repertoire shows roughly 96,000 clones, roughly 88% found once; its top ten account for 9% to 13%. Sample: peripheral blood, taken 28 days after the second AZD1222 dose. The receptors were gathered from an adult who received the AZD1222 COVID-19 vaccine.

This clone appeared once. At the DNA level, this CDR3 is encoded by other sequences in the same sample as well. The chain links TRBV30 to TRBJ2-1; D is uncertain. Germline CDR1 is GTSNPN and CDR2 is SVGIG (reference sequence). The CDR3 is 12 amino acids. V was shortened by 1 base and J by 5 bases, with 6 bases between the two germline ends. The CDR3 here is CAWSGLHNEQFF. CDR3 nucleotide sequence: TGTGCCTGGAGTGGATTACACAATGAGCAGTTCTTC.

The CDR3 DNA sequence: TGTGCCAGCAGTGAAAGTGGAGGGGGCGCCTACAATGAGCAGTTCTTC. Translated, it gives CASSESGGGAYNEQFF. The chain employs TRBV2 and TRBJ2-1; D is possibly TRBD1 (7 bases). V lost 2 bases, J lost 2 bases, and 13 bases lay in between. The CDR3 length is 16 residues. Germline values: CDR1 SNHLY, CDR2 FYNNEI.

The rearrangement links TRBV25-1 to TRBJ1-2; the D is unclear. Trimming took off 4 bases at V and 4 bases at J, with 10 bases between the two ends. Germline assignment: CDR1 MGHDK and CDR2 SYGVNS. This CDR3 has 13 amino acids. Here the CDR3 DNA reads TGTGCCAGCAGTGCCGGGCCCGTCTATGGCTACACCTTC. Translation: CASSAGPVYGYTF.

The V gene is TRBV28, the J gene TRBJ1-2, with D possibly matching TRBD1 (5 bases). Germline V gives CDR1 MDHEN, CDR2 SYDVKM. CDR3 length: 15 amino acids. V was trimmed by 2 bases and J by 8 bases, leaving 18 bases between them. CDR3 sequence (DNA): TGTGCCAGCAGTTTAATCAGGGATACAAGCGGGGGCTACACCTTC. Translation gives CASSLIRDTSGGYTF.

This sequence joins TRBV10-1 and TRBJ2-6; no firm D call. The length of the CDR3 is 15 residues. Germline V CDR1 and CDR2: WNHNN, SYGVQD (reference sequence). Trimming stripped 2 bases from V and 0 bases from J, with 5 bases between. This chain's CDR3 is CASSEASSGANVLTF. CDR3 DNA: TGCGCCAGCAGTGAGGCGAGCTCTGGGGCCAACGTCCTGACTTTC.

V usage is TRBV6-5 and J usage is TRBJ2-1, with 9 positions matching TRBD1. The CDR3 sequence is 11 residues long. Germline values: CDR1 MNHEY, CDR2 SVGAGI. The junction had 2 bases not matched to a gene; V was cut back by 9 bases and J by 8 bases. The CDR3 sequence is CASYRGHEQFF. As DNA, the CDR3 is TGTGCCAGTTACAGGGGGCATGAGCAGTTCTTC.

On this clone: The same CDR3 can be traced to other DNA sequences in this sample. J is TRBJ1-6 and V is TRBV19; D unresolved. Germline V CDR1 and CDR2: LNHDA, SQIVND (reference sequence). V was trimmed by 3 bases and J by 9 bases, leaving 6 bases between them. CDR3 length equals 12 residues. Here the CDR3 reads CASSIRGSPLHF. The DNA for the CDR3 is TGTGCCAGTAGTATTCGAGGTTCACCCCTCCACTTT.

CDR3 amino acids: CASSRTRQETQYF. The DNA of the CDR3 is TGTGCCAGCAGTAGGACTAGACAAGAGACCCAGTACTTC. The V and J genes are TRBV2 and TRBJ2-5; 7 nucleotides line up with TRBD2. The junction had 2 bases not matched to a gene; V was cut back by 5 bases and J by 2 bases. The CDR3 totals 13 residues. CDR1 SNHLY and CDR2 FYNNEI come from the germline V gene.

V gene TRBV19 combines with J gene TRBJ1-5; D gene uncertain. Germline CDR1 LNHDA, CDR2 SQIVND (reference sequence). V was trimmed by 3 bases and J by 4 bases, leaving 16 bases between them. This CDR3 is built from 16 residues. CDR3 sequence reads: CASSIQPLNRNQPQHF. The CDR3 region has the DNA TGTGCCAGTAGTATTCAACCACTCAACCGTAATCAGCCCCAGCATTTT.

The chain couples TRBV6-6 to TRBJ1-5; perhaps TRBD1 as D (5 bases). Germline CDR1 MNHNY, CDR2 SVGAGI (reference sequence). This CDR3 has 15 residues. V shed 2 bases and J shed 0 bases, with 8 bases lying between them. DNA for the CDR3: TGTGCCAGCAGTTACGGGGGACGTAGCAATCAGCCCCAGCATTTT. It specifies CASSYGGRSNQPQHF.

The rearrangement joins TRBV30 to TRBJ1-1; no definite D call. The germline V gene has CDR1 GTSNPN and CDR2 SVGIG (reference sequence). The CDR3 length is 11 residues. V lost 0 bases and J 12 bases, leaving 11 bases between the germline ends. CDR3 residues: CAWSVSGVPFF. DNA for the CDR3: TGTGCCTGGAGTGTATCTGGGGTCCCTTTCTTT.

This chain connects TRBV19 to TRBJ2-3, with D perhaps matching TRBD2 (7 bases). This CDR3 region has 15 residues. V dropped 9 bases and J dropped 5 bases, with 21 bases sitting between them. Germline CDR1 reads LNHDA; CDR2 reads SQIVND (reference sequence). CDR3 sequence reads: CASRPGGARGDTQYF. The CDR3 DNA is TGTGCCAGCCGTCCGGGGGGCGCAAGGGGAGATACGCAGTATTTT. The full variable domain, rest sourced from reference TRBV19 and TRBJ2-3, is DGGITQSPKYLFRKEGQNVTLSCEQNLNHDAMYWYRQDPGQGLRLIYYSQIVNDFQKGDIAEGYSVSREKKESFPLTVTSAQKNPTAFYLCASRPGGARGDTQYFGPGTRLTVL.

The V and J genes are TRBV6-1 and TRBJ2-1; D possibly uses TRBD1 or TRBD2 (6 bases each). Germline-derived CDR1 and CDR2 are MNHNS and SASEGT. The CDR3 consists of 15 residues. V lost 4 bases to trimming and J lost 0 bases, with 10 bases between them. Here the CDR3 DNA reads TGTGCCAGCAGTGTAGCGGACAGCTCCTACAATGAGCAGTTCTTC. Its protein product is CASSVADSSYNEQFF.